At least ten counts were recorded for the clone carrying this T cell receptor beta chain. As yet, its antigen is unknown. These data come from a study of T cells after yellow fever vaccination. Via MiXCR, TCRdb re-called the 5' RACE reads, giving one row per CDR3 protein. Among about 140,000 distinct CDR3 sequences listed, over 7% were seen once. Trimming removed 2 bases from V and 6 bases from J, with 14 bases in between. CDR1 GTSNPN and CDR2 SVGIG come from the germline V gene (reference sequence). The CDR3 is 14 residues long. Whole-study results and caveats: Weaker, the secondary response had a peak occurring faster, on day 5 versus 15.

The V and J genes are TRBV30 and TRBJ1-5, with D possibly being TRBD1 (6 bases). The sample was CD4+ T cells sorted from PBMCs, taken 5 days after the yellow fever booster vaccination. The TCR comes from a man in his thirties or forties who received the YFV17D yellow fever vaccine. The DNA of the CDR3 is TGTGCCTGGAGTTTTGCGGGGGGCACTCAGCCCCAGCATTTT. Translated: CAWSFAGGTQPQHF. The full variable domain, in which reference TRBV30 and TRBJ1-5 provide the parts outside the CDR3, is SQTIHQWPATLVQPVGSPLSLECTVEGTSNPNLYWYRQAAGRGLQLLFYSVGIGQISSEVPQNLSASRPQDRQFILSSKKLLLSDSGFYLCAWSFAGGTQPQHFGDGTRLSIL.